The present T cell receptor beta chain was sequenced within a study of T cell responses to AZD1222 COVID-19 vaccine. Points from the study as a whole: Reports indicate that nearly half of spike-specific TCRs are directed at unmutated variant regions. After two AZD1222 doses, spike-specific TCR breadth and depth rose versus day 0. Clonal diversity was possibly underestimated, and white British individuals and females predominated among donors.

Germline V CDR1 and CDR2: SGHAT, FQNNGV. Germline trimming cut 6 bases from V and 5 bases from J; bases unmatched to any gene: 13. This CDR3 is 17 amino acids long. Measured with immunoSEQ multiplex PCR; TCRdb has only the in-frame clones, and not every one. This sample has about 120,000 clones, with around 93% found just once. To note about this clone: Its antigen is unknown.

The TCR comes from an adult in good health. The source material was peripheral blood, sampled on day 0 of AZD1222 vaccination. The chain carries TRBV11-2 and TRBJ1-5, with 10 bases aligning to TRBD1. The chain's CDR3 is CASRDDRGLPSDQPQHF. Written as DNA, the CDR3 is TGTGCCAGCAGGGACGACAGGGGGCTCCCCTCAGATCAGCCCCAGCATTTT.